The entry that follows covers one T cell receptor (beta chain) sequence. This record comes from a study of blood T cell repertoires in COVID-19. Study at large: The study drew acute and convalescent COVID-19 samples from the United States, Italy and Spain. The analysed material was cDNA or gDNA that came from T cells, B-cell-depleted T cells, or PBMCs.

In the authors' workflow: Reference gene primer amplification in the assay estimated nucleated cell counts. Clones were read by immunoSEQ multiplex PCR, and TCRdb kept only the in-frame ones, dropping some. V and J calls and clone size are given by that table; D and trimming were obtained from the DNA. The sample holds about 140,000 clones; about 80% are singletons and the top ten take approximately 3.5%. The V gene's germline CDR1 is LNHDA and CDR2 SQIVND (reference sequence). V gave up 6 bases and J gave up 7 bases; unmatched junction bases: 10. The CDR3 has 15 residues. The sequencing input was peripheral blood. The V call is TRBV19, the J call TRBJ2-1; 9 positions agree with TRBD2. This TCR derives from a man aged 65 to 85 who had recovered from COVID-19. CDR3 loop: CASSTPGTSRNEQFF. The DNA of the CDR3 is TGTGCCAGTAGCACTCCTGGGACTAGCAGGAATGAGCAGTTCTTC.